The text below deals with one T cell receptor (beta chain). Its target is not known. The data stem from a study of neoadjuvant nivolumab and ipilimumab in lung cancer. Study results and caveats: Blood richness before therapy tracked richness in tumors resected after neoadjuvant therapy.

Data came from immunoSEQ multiplex PCR; TCRdb stores just in-frame clones and leaves some out. The sample includes about 17,000 clones, approximately 76% of them seen just once. Sequencing was performed on tumor tissue, taken after neoadjuvant nivolumab, alone or with ipilimumab, at or shortly before surgery. The sequence derives from an adult with non-small cell lung cancer.

The CDR3 DNA is TGTGCCAGCAGTGATGGGGTTTCGGGTTCACCCCTCCACTTT. Encoded protein: CASSDGVSGSPLHF. J is TRBJ1-6 and V is TRBV6-4, with no clear D. Trimming removed 3 bases at V and 9 bases at J, with 12 bases between. The CDR3 runs 14 residues. Germline V gives CDR1 MRHNA, CDR2 SNTAGT.